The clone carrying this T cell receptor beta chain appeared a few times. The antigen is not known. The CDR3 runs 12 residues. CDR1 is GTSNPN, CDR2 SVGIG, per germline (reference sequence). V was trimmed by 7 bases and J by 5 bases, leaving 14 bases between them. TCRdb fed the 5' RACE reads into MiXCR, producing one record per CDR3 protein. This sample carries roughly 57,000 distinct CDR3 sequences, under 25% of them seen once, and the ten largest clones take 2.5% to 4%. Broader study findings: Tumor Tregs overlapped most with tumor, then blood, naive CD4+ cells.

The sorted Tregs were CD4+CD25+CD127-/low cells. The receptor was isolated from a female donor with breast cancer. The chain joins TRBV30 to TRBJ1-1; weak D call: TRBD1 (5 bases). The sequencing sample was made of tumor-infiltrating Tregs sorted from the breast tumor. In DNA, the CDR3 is TGTGCCTTAACGGGGGGGTCTACTGAAGCTTTCTTT. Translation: CALTGGSTEAFF.